Below, 13 T cell receptor beta chains from the same sample are listed, as sequenced in a study of T-cell reconstitution after alpha-beta-depleted transplantation in children (dated by TCRdb to the mid-2010s). Library prep was done by PCR. Reads for this sample came from an Illumina HiSeq 2500. TCR libraries were prepared with molecular barcoding, using unique molecular identifiers to normalize TCRbeta repertoire quantification. TCRdb handled the public reads itself, with Q25 trimming in fastp and clone calling in MiXCR, and kept productive beta chains. Each record represents a unique CDR3 protein, reported with the most common genes and DNA among its rows. The sample data list hundreds of thousands of distinct CDR3 sequences, and 10% to 15% of these were observed just once. The ten top clones hold approximately 2% of the sample. Interpreted using the paper, the treatment or condition label stands for: allogeneic hematopoietic cell transplantation with graft depleted of TCRalphabeta T cells and CD19 B cells.

Here the sequenced sample was PBMCs, mostly from graft donor cells, taken 360 days after TCRalphabeta/CD19-depleted stem cell transplant. These receptors originate from a male patient between 5 and 17 years old who had a stem cell transplant for acute myeloid leukemia, so the T cells may come from the graft donor.

The sample holds a few counts of this clonotype. The chain joins TRBV4-3 to TRBJ2-1; D possibly corresponds to TRBD2 (5 bases). V lost 0 bases, J lost 13 bases, and 19 bases lay in between. The CDR3 is 15 amino acids. Germline V gives CDR1 LGHNA, CDR2 YSLEER. In DNA form, the CDR3 reads TGCGCCAGCAGCCAAGAACAAGGCGGGCCTATGGGTCAGTTCTTC. Translating gives CASSQEQGGPMGQFF.

This clonotype was detected ten times or more. V gene TRBV29-1 combines with J gene TRBJ2-2; TRBD2 might be the D (5 bases). CDR1 is SQVTM and CDR2 is ANQGSEA in the germline V gene. This CDR3 has 16 residues. V shed 3 bases and J shed 8 bases, with 22 bases lying between them. This CDR3 reads CSVERAVPPQRGELFF. CDR3 DNA sequence: TGCAGCGTTGAGAGGGCAGTTCCCCCCCAAAGGGGGGAGCTGTTTTTT.

V usage is TRBV29-1 and J usage is TRBJ2-3, with D perhaps being TRBD1 or TRBD2 (6 bases each). Germline V CDR1 and CDR2: SQVTM, ANQGSEA. The CDR3 has 14 amino acids. V was shortened by 6 bases and J by 3 bases, with 16 bases between the two germline ends. Here the CDR3 reads CSVLRGAGTDTQYF. The CDR3 DNA follows: TGCAGCGTGCTTAGGGGGGCTGGAACAGATACGCAGTATTTT.

This clonotype was counted at least ten times. The V gene is TRBV28, the J gene TRBJ2-7, with 7 bases aligning to TRBD1. Germline lookup yields CDR1 MDHEN and CDR2 SYDVKM. This CDR3 comprises 13 residues. Trimming at V came to 7 bases and at J to 3 bases, leaving 6 bases not matched to a gene. CDR3 residues: CASTYRGNYEQYF. CDR3 DNA: TGTGCCAGCACCTACAGGGGAAACTACGAGCAGTACTTC.

In this sample, this clonotype turned up many times. Here the CDR3 DNA reads TGTGCCAGCTCACCACCTAGTTCCCACATTCAGTACTTC. Translation: CASSPPSSHIQYF. This chain links TRBV18 with TRBJ2-4; the D is unclear. The CDR3 has 13 residues. CDR1 and CDR2 from the germline V gene are KGHSH and LQKENI. The germline V and J ends were trimmed by 0 bases and 8 bases, with 8 bases remaining between them.

The genes are TRBV11-1 and TRBJ2-7, with TRBD1 matching 8 bases. The CDR3 runs 19 residues. CDR1 SGHAT and CDR2 FQDESV come from the germline V gene (reference sequence). Trimming at V came to 4 bases and at J to 3 bases, leaving 20 bases not matched to a gene. CDR3 coding DNA: TGTGCCAGCAGCTACCCCATAGGACAGGGTAACATTGGGGGCTACGAGCAGTACTTC. Amino acids: CASSYPIGQGNIGGYEQYF.

This clonotype was seen a handful of times. V is TRBV4-3 and J is TRBJ2-5; D is undetermined. Trimming took 1 base from V and 2 from J, leaving 8 bases between them. Germline V lookup: CDR1 LGHNA, CDR2 YSLEER. The CDR3 spans 14 residues. CDR3 nucleotide sequence: TGCGCCAGCAGCCAAGGGTCCTATCAAGAGACCCAGTACTTC. Encoded protein: CASSQGSYQETQYF.

This clonotype was found a few times. The gene calls are TRBV7-2 and TRBJ2-7; 7 nucleotides match TRBD2. The V segment lost 5 bases and the J segment 2 bases; nucleotides outside the gene matches: 6. This CDR3 comprises 14 residues. The germline V gene encodes CDR1 SGHTA and CDR2 FQGNSA. The DNA for the CDR3 is TGTGCCAGCAGCCAAAGCGGGACCGCCTACGAGCAGTACTTC. Encoded protein: CASSQSGTAYEQYF.

The sample holds a few counts of this clonotype. The chain is built from TRBV4-3 and TRBJ2-7, with TRBD1 matching over 10 bases. The CDR3 extends over 14 amino acids. Germline CDR1 LGHNA, CDR2 YSLEER. With 3 bases clipped from V and 4 bases from J, the junction kept 3 bases outside the gene matches. The CDR3 DNA follows: TGCGCCAGCAGCCATGGGACAGGGGTGTACGAGCAGTACTTC. Translating it yields CASSHGTGVYEQYF.

This clonotype came up many times. The chain has TRBV10-3 and TRBJ1-1, with 7 bases that match TRBD1. Trimming cost V 10 bases and J 3 bases; bases outside gene matches: 14. This CDR3 spans 15 amino acids. Germline values: CDR1 ENHRY, CDR2 SYGVKD. This chain's CDR3 is CATAGQGGGDTEAFF. The CDR3 DNA follows: TGTGCCACCGCGGGGCAGGGGGGTGGGGACACTGAAGCTTTCTTT.

This clonotype was detected a few times. This chain links TRBV7-2 with TRBJ2-7; 12 nucleotides line up with TRBD2. CDR1 and CDR2 from the germline V gene are SGHTA and FQGNSA. After removal of 3 bases from V and 6 bases from J, the junction contained 6 bases not matched to a gene. The CDR3 is 15 residues long. The CDR3 spells CASSLGLAGPTEQYF. CDR3 DNA: TGTGCCAGCAGCTTGGGACTAGCGGGCCCCACCGAGCAGTACTTC.

The CDR3 nucleotides read TGTGCCATCAGTGGATACAGGGAGAACACTGAAGCTTTCTTT. It translates to CAISGYRENTEAFF. The rearrangement uses TRBV10-3 and TRBJ1-1, with D maybe TRBD1 (6 bases). Trimming left V 4 bases short and J 1 base short, with 10 bases between. CDR1 is ENHRY, CDR2 SYGVKD, per germline. The CDR3 consists of 14 residues.

The rearrangement uses TRBV20-1 and TRBJ2-5, with a possible D match to TRBD2 (6 bases). The CDR3 covers 17 residues. Germline V gives CDR1 DFQATT, CDR2 SNEGSKA (reference sequence). The CDR3 bases are TGCAGCTGCCTCGTTCTTAAGGGAGGCGGTTTAAGTGAGACCCAGTACTTC. Amino acid sequence: CSCLVLKGGGLSETQYF.